This TCR beta chain stems from a study of spatial heterogeneity in lung cancer. The table lists this clonotype with many counts. The library protocol tagged each TCR cDNA with a unique molecular identifier. TCRdb used MiXCR to reprocess the 5' RACE reads, holding one entry per CDR3 protein. In the table there are 13,000 to 15,000 distinct CDR3 sequences, roughly a tenth of which are singletons. Time point here: sample taken at primary tumor resection. Without sorting, whole RNA was sequenced from tumor, nontumor lung or frozen PBMC. The CDR3 sequence is 15 residues long. V lost 3 bases, J lost 0 bases, and 2 bases stayed unmatched. Germline lookup yields CDR1 SGHAT and CDR2 FQNNGV.

The receptor was derived from a male donor with early-stage non-small cell lung cancer. The rearrangement uses TRBV11-2 and TRBJ2-1, with TRBD2 identical over 7 bases. The specimen was PBMCs, collected at surgery. The CDR3 bases are TGTGCCAGCAGCTTTGGCGGGAGCTCCTACAATGAGCAGTTCTTC. Translating gives CASSFGGSSYNEQFF.